Listed below are T cell receptor beta chains from one sample, sequenced in a study of T-cell memory formation after mild COVID-19. Via MiXCR, TCRdb re-called the 5' RACE reads, giving one row per CDR3 protein. The sample lists about 470,000 distinct CDR3 sequences, 15% to 20% seen once, with roughly an eighth in the top ten. Sequences were obtained from PBMCs or a T cell subset sorted from them (not recorded which). The source of these receptors is an adult woman who had mild COVID-19 (a few samples of this study predate the infection). Cell type and time point are not known. The CDR3 runs from the conserved cysteine through the conserved F or W.

V gene	J gene	CDR3 protein
TRBV28	TRBJ2-3	CASSFGLDTDTQYF
TRBV29-1	TRBJ1-1	CSAKNSNTEAFF
TRBV20-1	TRBJ1-5	CSARTGPRGQPQHF
TRBV7-9	TRBJ1-1	CASSLRRERDRSWTEAFF
TRBV5-1	TRBJ1-2	CASSLDGQGVTGGYTF
TRBV12-3/TRBV12-4	TRBJ2-7	CASSFLAGGGGNEQYF
TRBV18	TRBJ2-7	CASSPQLGLATYEQYF
TRBV20-1	TRBJ2-4	CSARRVGVAKNIQYF
TRBV7-9	TRBJ2-4	CASSLVTGGLRKNIQYF
TRBV10-3	TRBJ1-1	CAIGGDSFMNTEAFF
TRBV18	TRBJ2-1	CASSPPQPQGQFF
TRBV6-2/TRBV6-3	TRBJ1-1	CASRRASLNTEAFF
TRBV11-3	TRBJ2-4	CASSPGGTAPKNIQYF
TRBV5-8	TRBJ2-1	CASSLWQGSSYNEQFF
TRBV12-3/TRBV12-4	TRBJ1-6	CASSLGTVNSPLHF
TRBV4-1	TRBJ1-2	CASSQGPLVDYGYTF
TRBV7-2	TRBJ2-5	CASSLVGTTRETQYF
TRBV5-4	TRBJ2-3	CASSLITSGSIGTDTQYF
TRBV7-9	TRBJ1-2	CASSLVTGVNYGYTF
TRBV7-9	TRBJ2-3	CASSLGMSGRTDTQYF
TRBV14	TRBJ1-1	CASSQERNTEAFF
TRBV5-1	TRBJ1-2	CASSLAGDRGHGYTF
TRBV7-2	TRBJ2-7	CASSRSSGIYEQYF
TRBV9	TRBJ2-3	CASSVGLAGFFDTQYF
TRBV6-2/TRBV6-3	TRBJ2-3	CASEDGTGYTDTQYF
TRBV29-1	TRBJ1-1	CSVDSTEAFF
TRBV15	TRBJ2-6	CATTSGANVLTF
TRBV20-1	TRBJ2-5	CSASPGPYRETQYF
TRBV7-2	TRBJ2-1	CASSFASGSGNEQFF
TRBV7-3	TRBJ2-1	CASSALAGLYNEQFF